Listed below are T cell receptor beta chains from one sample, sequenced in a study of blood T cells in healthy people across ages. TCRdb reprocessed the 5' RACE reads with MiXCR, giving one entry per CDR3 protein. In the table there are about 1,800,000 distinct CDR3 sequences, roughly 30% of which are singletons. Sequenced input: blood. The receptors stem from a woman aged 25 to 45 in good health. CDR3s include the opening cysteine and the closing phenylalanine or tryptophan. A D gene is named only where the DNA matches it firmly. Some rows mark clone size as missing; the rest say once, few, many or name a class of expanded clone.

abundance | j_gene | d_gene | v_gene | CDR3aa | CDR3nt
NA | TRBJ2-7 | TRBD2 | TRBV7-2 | CASRRPGLAGDINYEQYF | TGTGCCAGCCGGCGTCCGGGACTAGCGGGAGACATTAACTACGAGCAGTACTTC
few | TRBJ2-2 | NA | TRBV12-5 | CASATGQPTGELFF | TGTGCTAGTGCCACCGGGCAGCCTACCGGGGAGTTGTTTTTT
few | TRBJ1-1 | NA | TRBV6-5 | CASSYTHGGGARDTEAFF | TGTGCCAGCAGTTATACCCATGGGGGGGGGGCCAGGGACACTGAAGCTTTCTTT
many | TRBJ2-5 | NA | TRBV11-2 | CASSHERTAIATQYF | TGTGCCAGCAGCCATGAGCGGACAGCCATAGCGACCCAGTACTTC
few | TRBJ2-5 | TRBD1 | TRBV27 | CASAFWDRQGTQYF | TGTGCCAGCGCATTCTGGGACAGGCAAGGGACCCAGTACTTC
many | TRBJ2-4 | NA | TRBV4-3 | CASSQDLRSTRRNIQYF | TGCGCCAGCAGCCAAGACCTTAGGTCGACCCGACGGAACATTCAGTACTTC
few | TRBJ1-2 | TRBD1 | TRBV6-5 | CASSYGRTGAGYTF | TGTGCCAGCAGTTACGGTCGCACAGGGGCTGGCTACACCTTC
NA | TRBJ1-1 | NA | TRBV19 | CASSMSADTEAFF | TGTGCCAGTAGTATGAGCGCGGACACTGAAGCTTTCTTT
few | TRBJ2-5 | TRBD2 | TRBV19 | CASSKTQGTSGRETQYF | TGTGCCAGTAGTAAAACCCAAGGGACTAGCGGGAGAGAGACCCAGTACTTC
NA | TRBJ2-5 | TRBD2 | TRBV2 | CASRGEAGRQETQYF | TGTGCCAGCAGAGGGGAAGCGGGAAGACAAGAGACCCAGTACTTC
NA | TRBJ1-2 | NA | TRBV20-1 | CSAEDDGGGYTF | TGCAGTGCAGAAGACGACGGAGGGGGCTACACCTTC
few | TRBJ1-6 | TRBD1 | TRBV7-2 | CASSQGPGTGRYNSPLHF | TGTGCCAGCAGCCAGGGTCCCGGGACAGGTCGCTATAATTCACCCCTCCACTTT
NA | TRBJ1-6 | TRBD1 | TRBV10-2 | CASRADRAPNSPLHF | TGCGCCAGCAGAGCCGACAGGGCACCGAATTCACCCCTCCACTTT
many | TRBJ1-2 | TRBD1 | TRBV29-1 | CSVEGGQGASDDTF | TGCAGCGTTGAAGGGGGCCAGGGGGCTTCTGATGACACCTTC
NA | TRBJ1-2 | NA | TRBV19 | CASSQASNYGYTF | TGTGCCAGTAGTCAAGCCTCTAACTATGGCTACACCTTC
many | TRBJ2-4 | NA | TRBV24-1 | CATSDPGENIQYF | TGTGCCACCAGTGACCCCGGAGAAAACATTCAGTACTTC
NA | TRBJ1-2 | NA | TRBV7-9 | CASRGQMGVGYTF | TGTGCCAGCCGGGGGCAAATGGGGGTTGGCTACACCTTC
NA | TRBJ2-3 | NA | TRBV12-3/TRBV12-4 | CTSILGRGGVDTQYF | TGTACCAGCATCCTGGGGAGAGGGGGTGTAGATACGCAGTATTTT
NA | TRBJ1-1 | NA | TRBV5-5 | CASSVGVGGRTEAFF | TGTGCCAGCTCCGTAGGGGTAGGGGGTCGGACTGAAGCTTTCTTT
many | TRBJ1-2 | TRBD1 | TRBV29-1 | CSVEVTGGDDTF | TGCAGCGTTGAGGTGACAGGGGGGGACGACACCTTC
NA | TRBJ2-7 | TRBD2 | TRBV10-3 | CAISDTSGSYEQYF | TGTGCCATCAGTGATACTAGCGGGAGTTACGAGCAGTACTTC
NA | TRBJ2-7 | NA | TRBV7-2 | CASSLGLAPTYEQYF | TGTGCCAGCAGCTTGGGTCTGGCGCCTACCTACGAGCAGTACTTC
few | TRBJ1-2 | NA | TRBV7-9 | CASSLWGYRGYTF | TGTGCCAGCAGCTTATGGGGATATAGGGGCTACACCTTC
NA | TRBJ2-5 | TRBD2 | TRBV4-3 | CASSRRIAGEETQYF | TGCGCCAGCAGCAGAAGAATAGCGGGAGAAGAGACCCAGTACTTC
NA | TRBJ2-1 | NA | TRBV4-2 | CASSQVGGSLDNEQFF | TGTGCCAGCAGCCAAGTGGGGGGTAGTCTGGATAATGAGCAGTTCTTC
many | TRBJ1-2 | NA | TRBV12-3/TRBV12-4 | CASSQTAYGYTF | TGTGCCAGCAGTCAGACAGCCTATGGCTACACCTTC
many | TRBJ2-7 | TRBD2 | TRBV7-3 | CASSITSGPYEQYF | TGTGCCAGCAGCATCACTAGCGGGCCCTACGAGCAGTACTTC
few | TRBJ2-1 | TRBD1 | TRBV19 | CASSIVWDRGGRSYNEQFF | TGTGCCAGTAGTATAGTATGGGACAGGGGCGGGAGGTCCTACAATGAGCAGTTCTTC
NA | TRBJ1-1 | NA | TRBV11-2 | CASSNPPRKGTEAFF | TGTGCCAGCAGCAACCCGCCGCGGAAGGGAACTGAAGCTTTCTTT
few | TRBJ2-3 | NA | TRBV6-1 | CASSEGDSYSTDTQYF | TGTGCCAGCAGTGAAGGGGACTCCTATAGCACAGATACGCAGTATTTT
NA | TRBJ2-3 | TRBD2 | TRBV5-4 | CASSTSLAGGKDTQYF | TGTGCCAGCAGCACGTCACTAGCGGGGGGTAAAGATACGCAGTATTTT
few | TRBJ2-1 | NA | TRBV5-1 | CASTSGSDNEQFF | TGCGCCAGCACAAGCGGGTCCGACAATGAGCAGTTCTTC
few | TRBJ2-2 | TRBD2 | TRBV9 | CASSGGLAGGKSNTGELFF | TGTGCCAGCAGCGGGGGACTAGCGGGGGGTAAGAGCAACACCGGGGAGCTGTTTTTT
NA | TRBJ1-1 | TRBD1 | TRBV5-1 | CASSLFGGQGVGTEAFF | TGCGCCAGCAGCTTGTTCGGAGGACAGGGAGTGGGTACTGAAGCTTTCTTT
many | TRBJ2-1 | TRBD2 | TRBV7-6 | CASSGSGGYNEQFF | TGTGCCAGCAGCGGTAGCGGGGGTTACAATGAGCAGTTCTTC
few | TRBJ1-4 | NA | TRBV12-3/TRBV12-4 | CASSSGLEKLFF | TGTGCCAGCAGTTCAGGGTTGGAAAAACTGTTTTTT
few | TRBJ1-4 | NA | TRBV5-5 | CASSLKYNEKLFF | TGTGCCAGCAGCTTGAAGTATAATGAAAAACTGTTTTTT
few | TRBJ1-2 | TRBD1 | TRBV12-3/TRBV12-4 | CASSRPGQRTNYGYTF | TGTGCCAGCAGTCGACCGGGACAGAGAACCAACTATGGCTACACCTTC
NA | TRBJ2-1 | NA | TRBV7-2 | CASSSRVLGQNEQFF | TGTGCCAGCAGCTCCCGTGTTCTCGGTCAGAATGAGCAGTTCTTC
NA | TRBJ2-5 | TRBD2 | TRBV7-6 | CASSLLGLAVYQETQYF | TGTGCCAGCAGCTTACTGGGTCTAGCGGTTTACCAAGAGACCCAGTACTTC
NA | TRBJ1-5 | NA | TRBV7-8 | CASSPLRAGNQPQHF | TGTGCCAGCAGCCCCTTAAGGGCGGGCAATCAGCCCCAGCATTTT
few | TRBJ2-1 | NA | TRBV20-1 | CSASLIQASSYNEQFF | TGCAGTGCTAGCTTAATCCAGGCGAGCTCCTACAATGAGCAGTTCTTC
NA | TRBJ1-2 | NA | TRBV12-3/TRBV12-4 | CAIYGSGGYTF | TGTGCCATCTACGGGTCCGGGGGCTACACCTTC
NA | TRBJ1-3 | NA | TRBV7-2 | CASSNFRNSGNTIYF | TGTGCCAGCAGCAATTTCAGGAACTCTGGAAACACCATATATTTT
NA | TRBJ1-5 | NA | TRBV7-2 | CASSSQGFGNQPQHF | TGTGCCAGCAGCTCGCAGGGCTTTGGCAATCAGCCCCAGCATTTT
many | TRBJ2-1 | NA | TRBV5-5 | CASSPGVHEQFF | TGTGCCAGCAGCCCGGGAGTGCATGAGCAGTTCTTC
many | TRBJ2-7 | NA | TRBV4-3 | CASSQVQGHEQYF | TGCGCCAGCAGCCAAGTTCAGGGCCACGAGCAGTACTTC
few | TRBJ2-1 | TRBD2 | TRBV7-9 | CASSLTAGLAGDDEQFF | TGTGCCAGCAGCTTAACCGCCGGACTAGCGGGAGACGATGAGCAGTTCTTC